This note documents a single TCR beta chain sequence. The target antigen is unknown. The data originate from a study of shared clonotypes between healthy human individuals. General study results and limits: Genetic and exposure-history diversity was limited by the few donors. Researchers sampled only blood; tissue repertoires likely differ. Clonotype sharing levels among donors were expected to vary with sequencing depth.

Per the authors' pipeline: ImmunoSEQ output lacked quality scores and full-length reads, limiting matched filtering. The assay was immunoSEQ multiplex PCR, and TCRdb's table has in-frame clones only and misses some. The V and J calls and clone size come from that table; D and trimming were worked out from the DNA. The sample lists roughly 520,000 clones; about 96% were seen once. The receptor was derived from a woman in her twenties or thirties in good health. Sequenced input: naive CD4+ T cells sorted from blood. Subset of the sample: CD45RA+ positively selected.

The CDR3 sequence is CASRLADLTGELFF. The CDR3 nucleotides read TGCGCCAGCAGACTAGCGGACCTCACCGGGGAGCTGTTTTTT. The V call is TRBV10-2, the J call TRBJ2-2; TRBD2 matches 8 bases. The germline CDR1 and CDR2 sequences are WSHSY and SAAADI. This CDR3 spans 14 amino acids. With 6 bases clipped from V and 4 bases from J, the junction kept 4 bases outside the gene matches.